Below, one TCR beta chain is given with its context. The authors' processing: Counts of nucleated cells, estimated from reference gene primer amplification, were obtained. Some clones are missing from TCRdb's copy, which holds only in-frame ones; the method was immunoSEQ multiplex PCR. D and trimming were read from the DNA, whereas the V and J calls and clone size are those reported in that table. The sample has approximately 230,000 clones, around 90% seen once. The data stem from a study of blood T cell repertoires in COVID-19. Study context: From the United States, Italy and Spain came samples of acute and convalescent COVID-19. T cells, B-cell-depleted T cells, or PBMCs provided the cDNA or gDNA that served as material.

The CDR3 is made up of 14 amino acids. Germline V gene data show CDR1 as LGHNA and CDR2 as YSLEER. Trimming removed 5 bases from V and 0 bases from J, with 10 bases in between. The TCR originated in a man in his late teens or twenties with active or convalescent COVID-19. The V gene is TRBV4-3, the J gene TRBJ1-2; D may be TRBD1 (5 bases). The specimen was peripheral blood. CDR3 sequence reads: CASSAIGANYGYTF. The CDR3 coding sequence is TGCGCCAGCAGCGCGATAGGGGCTAACTATGGCTACACCTTC.